This TCR beta chain was identified during a study of OX40 agonist ivuxolimab in advanced cancers. The CDR3 runs to 15 residues. V lost 7 bases and J lost 0, with 15 bases in between. Germline CDR1 MNHNY, CDR2 SVGAGI (reference sequence). The table came from immunoSEQ multiplex PCR; TCRdb's copy has only in-frame clones and leaves some out. The table has around 63,000 clones, about four fifths seen once. The receptor comes from an adult with an advanced solid tumor such as melanoma, head and neck, liver or kidney cancer. The sample here was CD4+ or CD8+ T cells sorted from blood, taken in a trial of the OX40 agonist ivuxolimab. The chain has TRBV6-6 and TRBJ1-1; weak D call: TRBD1 (5 bases). CDR3 DNA sequence: TGTGCCAGCAACCGGGACCTACTTTTGAACACTGAAGCTTTCTTT. Protein product: CASNRDLLLNTEAFF.